This record covers a single TCR beta chain. The antigen remains unidentified. This CDR3 region has 14 residues. The ends lost 1 base at V and 15 bases at J; junction bases unmatched: 10. The germline gives CDR1 SGHAT, CDR2 FQNNGV. The data were obtained in a study of cytomegalovirus exposure and HLA in healthy donors. Findings and limits, study-wide: The study reported that TCR beta sequences accurately predicted HLA-A and HLA-B alleles in most subjects. The authors excluded some V segments, including TRBV6-2 and TRBV6-3, as indistinguishable.

The PCR made use of 60 Vbeta and 13 Jbeta primers. The repertoire was sequenced with immunoSEQ multiplex PCR; TCRdb's copy has only in-frame clones and lacks some. The sample data list under 120,000 clones. The chain has TRBV11-2 and TRBJ2-1; TRBD2 aligns across 9 bases. Sequencing was done on a sample of PBMCs. This TCR was sampled from a man aged 50-60 years in good health and CMV-seronegative. In DNA form, the CDR3 reads TGTGCCAGCAGCTTAGTGGGCCTAGCGGGATTTCGGTTCTTC. Translating it yields CASSLVGLAGFRFF.